The next 23 T cell receptor beta chains were all read from a single sample in a study of T cell responses to AZD1222 COVID-19 vaccine. TCRdb keeps only in-frame clones here, not all; method: immunoSEQ multiplex PCR. The sample consists of 40,000 to 60,000 clones, roughly 85% of them appearing once. Sequencing was performed on peripheral blood, taken 28 days after the second AZD1222 dose. Source of these receptors: an adult who received the AZD1222 COVID-19 vaccine.

The chain couples TRBV6-4 to TRBJ1-1; D is possibly TRBD1 (6 bases). The V and J ends lost 7 bases and 5 bases respectively, with 14 bases between them. This CDR3 spans 13 amino acids. CDR1 and CDR2 from the germline V gene are MRHNA and SNTAGT. CDR3 DNA sequence: TGTGCCAGCAAACCCTCGGGGGCGACTGAAGCTTTCTTT. Its translation is CASKPSGATEAFF.

The chain joins TRBV2 to TRBJ2-5; 9 bases fit TRBD1. CDR1 and CDR2 from the germline V gene are SNHLY and FYNNEI. The V gene end was trimmed by 3 bases and the J gene end by 5 bases; junction bases not matched to a gene: 4. CDR3 length: 14 residues. CDR3 DNA sequence: TGTGCCAGCAGTGAGCAGACAGGGGGGGAGACCCAGTACTTC. Its protein is CASSEQTGGETQYF. The complete variable domain, with remaining parts taken from reference TRBV2 and TRBJ2-5, reads EPEVTQTPSHQVTQMGQEVILRCVPISNHLYFYWYRQILGQKVEFLVSFYNNEISEKSEIFDDQFSVERPDGSNFTLKIRSTKLEDSAMYFCASSEQTGGETQYFGPGTRLLVL.

The chain is built from TRBV2 and TRBJ2-7; D perhaps matches TRBD2 (6 bases). Germline V gives CDR1 SNHLY, CDR2 FYNNEI. Trimming left V 5 bases short and J 2 bases short, with 10 bases between. This CDR3 is 13 amino acids long. In DNA, the CDR3 is TGTGCCAGCAGTAGGGACTTCACCTACGAGCAGTACTTC. Protein sequence: CASSRDFTYEQYF.

This clone came up once. The chain carries TRBV3-1 (or the pseudogene TRBV3-2) and TRBJ2-5, with TRBD2 as a possible D gene (5 bases). Per the germline V gene, CDR1 is LGHDT and CDR2 is YNNKEL (reference sequence). Trimming cost V 0 bases and J 5 bases, with 19 bases left between them. This CDR3 contains 17 residues. CDR3 amino acids: CASSQDPVLAPRETQYF. Here the CDR3 DNA reads TGTGCCAGCAGCCAAGATCCGGTGCTAGCACCTCGGGAGACCCAGTACTTC.

The chain has TRBV10-1 and TRBJ2-1; 11 bases agree with TRBD2. The CDR3 spans 15 residues. The junction had 2 bases not matched to a gene; V was cut back by 4 bases and J by 3 bases. Germline V gives CDR1 WNHNN, CDR2 SYGVQD (reference sequence). CDR3 sequence (DNA): TGCGCCAGCAGTGCGGGGACTAGCGGCTACAATGAGCAGTTCTTC. Its protein product is CASSAGTSGYNEQFF.

V gene TRBV28 combines with J gene TRBJ1-6; tentative D call: TRBD1 (5 bases). This CDR3 comprises 11 residues. Trimming shortened V by 8 bases and J by 14 bases, and 13 bases separated the two germline ends. The germline V gene encodes CDR1 MDHEN and CDR2 SYDVKM. The DNA of the CDR3 is TGTGCCAGCGGGACTTCCTCGTCCCTCCACTTT. Translated, it gives CASGTSSSLHF.

The chain combines TRBV7-2 with TRBJ2-7; weak D call: TRBD2 (5 bases). Germline V gene data show CDR1 as SGHTA and CDR2 as FQGNSA. This CDR3 has 15 residues. The V and J ends lost 0 bases and 0 bases respectively, with 9 bases between them. The chain's CDR3 is CASSLASGSSYEQYF. As DNA, the CDR3 is TGTGCCAGCAGCTTAGCTTCGGGGAGCTCCTACGAGCAGTACTTC.

The chain has TRBV5-6 and TRBJ2-5; D remains unclear. The CDR3 spans 14 residues. Trimming removed 0 bases at V and 5 bases at J, with 11 bases between. In germline, CDR1 is SGHDT, CDR2 YYEEEE. The CDR3 spells CASSLVSVRETQYF. The CDR3 DNA is TGTGCCAGCAGCTTGGTTAGTGTCCGGGAGACCCAGTACTTC.

The rearrangement joins TRBV11-1 to TRBJ2-2; 7 nucleotides align to TRBD2. Germline lookup yields CDR1 SGHAT and CDR2 FQDESV (reference sequence). There are 15 residues in the CDR3. Germline trimming cut 3 bases from V and 1 base from J; bases unmatched to any gene: 2. The CDR3 loop is CASSFSGGNTGELFF. CDR3 in DNA: TGTGCCAGCAGCTTTTCGGGAGGGAACACCGGGGAGCTGTTTTTT.

The J gene is TRBJ1-1, the V gene TRBV3-1 (or the pseudogene TRBV3-2); 9 bases are shared with TRBD1. The germline V gene encodes CDR1 LGHDT and CDR2 YNNKEL (reference sequence). CDR3 length: 14 residues. The V segment lost 6 bases and the J segment 0 bases; nucleotides outside the gene matches: 2. CDR3 loop: CASRGQGMNTEAFF. DNA for the CDR3: TGTGCCAGCAGAGGACAGGGGATGAACACTGAAGCTTTCTTT.

The genes are TRBV7-8 and TRBJ2-1; possibly TRBD2 for D (8 bases). The CDR3 is 17 amino acids. CDR1 is SGHVS and CDR2 is FQNEAQ in the germline V gene. V lost 1 base to trimming and J lost 4 bases, with 17 bases between them. Here the CDR3 DNA reads TGTGCCAGCAGCTTAGGACCGGGGGGGACAGTTTACAATGAGCAGTTCTTC. Translated: CASSLGPGGTVYNEQFF. Combining the CDR3 with reference TRBV7-8 and TRBJ2-1 gives the whole variable domain GAGVSQSPRYKVAKRGQDVALRCDPISGHVSLFWYQQALGQGPEFLTYFQNEAQLDKSGLPSDRFFAERPEGSVSTLKIQRTQQEDSAVYLCASSLGPGGTVYNEQFFGPGTRLTVL.

This clone was seen only a few times. The gene calls are TRBV11-2 and TRBJ1-2; D is perhaps TRBD1 (5 bases). This CDR3 has 14 amino acids. Germline loops: CDR1 SGHAT, CDR2 FQNNGV. Trimming pared 5 bases from V and 3 bases from J, leaving 13 bases between. The CDR3 here is CASSEGRWDYGYTF. CDR3 bases: TGTGCCAGCAGCGAGGGGCGGTGGGACTATGGCTACACCTTC. Full variable domain (missing parts from reference TRBV11-2 and TRBJ1-2): EAGVAQSPRYKIIEKRQSVAFWCNPISGHATLYWYQQILGQGPKLLIQFQNNGVVDDSQLPKDRFSAERLKGVDSTLKIQPAKLEDSAVYLCASSEGRWDYGYTFGSGTRLTVV.

The chain joins TRBV19 to TRBJ2-1; D is undetermined. Per germline, CDR1 LNHDA and CDR2 SQIVND (reference sequence). This CDR3 contains 13 residues. Trimming left V 3 bases short and J 7 bases short, with 10 bases between. The CDR3: CASSILQGNEQFF. The CDR3 nucleotides are TGTGCCAGTAGTATTCTTCAAGGGAATGAGCAGTTCTTC.

The V call is TRBV9, the J call TRBJ2-2; weak D call: TRBD1 (6 bases). This CDR3 comprises 16 residues. Germline lookup yields CDR1 SGDLS and CDR2 YYNGEE. V was pared by 2 bases and J by 4 bases, with 15 bases between. This CDR3 is CASSVISGVVTGELFF. Here the CDR3 DNA reads TGTGCCAGCAGCGTTATTTCAGGGGTGGTCACCGGGGAGCTGTTTTTT.

In its sample, this clone was seen a few times. The rearrangement links TRBV7-9 to TRBJ2-1; 11 bases are shared with TRBD2. Germline CDR1 reads SEHNR; CDR2 reads FQNEAQ (reference sequence). V was pared by 0 bases and J by 1 base, with 2 bases of the junction left unmatched. The CDR3 is made up of 17 amino acids. CDR3 bases: TGTGCCAGCAGCTTAGCGACTAGCGGGATGTCCTACAATGAGCAGTTCTTC. Translated, it gives CASSLATSGMSYNEQFF.

This rearrangement joins TRBV7-9 to TRBJ2-1; 10 nucleotides line up with TRBD1. This CDR3 spans 14 amino acids. Per the germline V gene, CDR1 is SEHNR and CDR2 is FQNEAQ (reference sequence). J gave up 8 bases and V 3 bases, and 4 bases lay outside the gene matches. CDR3 nucleotide sequence: TGTGCCAGCAGCTTGGGACAGGGGCGGGATGAGCAGTTCTTC. Encoded protein: CASSLGQGRDEQFF. Using reference TRBV7-9 and TRBJ2-1 for the parts outside the CDR3, the full variable domain is DTGVSQNPRHKITKRGQNVTFRCDPISEHNRLYWYRQTLGQGPEFLTYFQNEAQLEKSRLLSDRFSAERPKGSFSTLEIQRTEQGDSAMYLCASSLGQGRDEQFFGPGTRLTVL.

The rearrangement uses TRBV27 and TRBJ1-5; tentatively, D is TRBD1 (5 bases). The V end lost 6 bases, the J end lost 10 bases, and 16 bases lay between the germline ends. Germline assignment: CDR1 MNHEY and CDR2 SMNVEV (reference sequence). This CDR3 has 13 residues. The CDR3 is CASSSGPGRPQHF. For the CDR3, the DNA is TGTGCCAGCAGCTCAGGACCGGGGCGCCCCCAGCATTTT.

The DNA for the CDR3 is TGTGCCAGCCAGCACGGTGGGGCCAACGTCCTGACTTTC. It codes for CASQHGGANVLTF. This sequence joins TRBV12-3 or TRBV12-4 and TRBJ2-6, with D hard to call. Deletions cut 8 bases from V and 3 bases from J, with 8 bases between. The CDR3 sequence is 13 residues long.

CDR3 nucleotide sequence: TGTGCCAGCAGTTACAACCTTTACGAAGGGGAGACCCAGTACTTC. It specifies CASSYNLYEGETQYF. The chain couples TRBV6-2 or TRBV6-3 to TRBJ2-5; D call uncertain. Trimming removed 2 bases at V and 5 bases at J, with 15 bases between. This CDR3 is 15 amino acids long. Germline assignment: CDR1 MNHEY and CDR2 SVGEGT.

This CDR3 reads CASSSSSEDYGYTF. The CDR3 coding sequence is TGTGCCAGCAGTTCCTCCTCCGAGGACTATGGCTACACCTTC. The chain uses TRBV28 and TRBJ1-2; D is unresolved. V was shortened by 4 bases and J by 3 bases, with 12 bases between the two germline ends. CDR1 MDHEN and CDR2 SYDVKM come from the germline V gene. This CDR3 contains 14 residues.

V is TRBV5-6 and J is TRBJ1-5; D might be TRBD1 (5 bases). The germline V and J ends were trimmed by 1 base and 6 bases, with 11 bases remaining between them. The germline CDR1 and CDR2 sequences are SGHDT and YYEEEE. This CDR3 is built from 14 residues. The chain's CDR3 is CASSLRQGGQPQHF. CDR3 in DNA: TGTGCCAGCAGCTTGCGGCAGGGAGGTCAGCCCCAGCATTTT.

A few counts support this clone. The chain is built from TRBV28 and TRBJ1-2; D uncertain. This CDR3 has 14 amino acids. Germline V CDR1 and CDR2: MDHEN, SYDVKM. Trimming removed 5 bases from V and 0 bases from J, with 10 bases in between. As DNA, the CDR3 is TGTGCCAGCAGTAGCCCCGGGACTAACTATGGCTACACCTTC. Amino acids: CASSSPGTNYGYTF.

The chain links TRBV7-6 to TRBJ2-2; 8 bases agree with TRBD2. Germline V gives CDR1 SGHVS, CDR2 FNYEAQ. The CDR3 spans 16 residues. V trimming: 3 bases; J trimming: 3 bases; junction bases outside the gene matches: 6. The CDR3 here is CASSFSGGRYTGELFF. CDR3 nucleotides: TGTGCCAGCAGCTTCTCGGGCGGGAGGTACACCGGGGAGCTGTTTTTT.